The entry that follows covers one T cell receptor (beta chain) sequence. Its antigen is still unknown. A read error may account for a junction end that differs from germline. This sample is part of a study of T cell responses to AZD1222 COVID-19 vaccine (dated by TCRdb to 2020 to 2023). For the wider study: TCR sequencing covered 233 trial participants: approximately 200 given two doses of AZD1222 and 26 given two doses of MenACWY control vaccine. Trial participants were enrolled by age into subgroups of 18-55, 56-69 and 70-plus years, and roughly 150, 30 and 60 TCR-sequenced participants, respectively, were included in these subgroups. Paper-wide results and their limitations: Only five or six AZD1222 recipients were SARS-CoV-2 seropositive at baseline, limiting conclusions about previously exposed vaccinees. CD4 TCRs associated with the vaccine covered the entire spike protein, and the dominant responses were in regions 160-218 and 743-854. In the small 56-69-year group, the increase in depth fell short of significance, most likely because of low power. Most participants were white British and females outnumbered males, and the authors suggested that clonal diversity may have been underestimated. Spike-specific TCR breadth and depth rose significantly after two AZD1222 doses compared with day 0 and with MenACWY recipients. No day 14 peak-response samples were available, so repertoires were characterized only after the peak T cell response. Nearly half of unique spike-specific TCRs reportedly recognized epitopes outside regions mutated in the B.1.351 and B.1.1.7 variants.

The CDR3 regions of human TCRbeta chains were analyzed by immunosequencing. The paper's processing steps were these. TCRs in the repertoires were matched against a reference library of SARS-CoV-2-specific TCRs that had been generated with the MIRA antigen-specificity platform. Breadth meant the fraction of unique TCRs that were SARS-CoV-2-associated, whereas depth meant the fraction of total T cells that were SARS-CoV-2-associated. Using the MIRA data, every spike-specific TCR was mapped to the spike region that the TCR reacted to and assigned to either a CD4 or a CD8 class. Log10-transformed breadth and depth values were compared by one-way ANOVA with Sidak's multiple comparisons tests. This is the immuneACCESS table as TCRdb keeps it, with only in-frame sequences that have V and J called. A part of the clones is gone; compared with another copy, unresolved V genes explain less than half, and the rest is unexplained. V and J calls and clone size are as listed in that table; D and trimming were resolved from the DNA. Within this sample are about 140,000 clones, with about 90% of them counted one time only. The ten largest account for about 7.5% of the sample.

The germline V gene provides CDR1 SQVTM and CDR2 ANQGSEA. Reading from cysteine to phenylalanine, the CDR3 counts 8 amino acids. Only the CDR3 portion is preserved as DNA: 24 bases, with reading frame beginning at the first base. The sample's time point label, decoded: about 28 days (+/-7) after the second vaccine dose. This sample's treatment or condition label indicates: meningococcal conjugate vaccine given as trial control. Samples from vaccinated people were obtained from the UK trials COV001 and COV002, which included a single-blind randomized controlled phase 2/3 trial of AZD1222 (ChAdOx1 nCoV-19) in healthy adults. Trial participant PBMC samples were collected at day 0 and day 28 after the second dose for TCRbeta chain sequencing.

The V and J segments used are TRBV29-1 and TRBJ1-1; TRBD1 matches 8 bases in the middle. This TCR derives from an adult who received the MenACWY meningococcal vaccine as a control. The sample here was peripheral blood, taken 28 days after the second dose of the MenACWY control vaccine. The nucleotides read TGCAGCGCTGGGGACAGGAGCTTT. Translated, it reads CSAGDRSF.